This T cell receptor beta chain derives from a study of blood T cell repertoires in COVID-19. Across the study: Nucleic acid was either cDNA or gDNA, and it came from T cells, B-cell-depleted T cells, or PBMCs.

This CDR3 is built from 13 residues. The V end was cut by 1 base, the J end by 6 bases, with 7 bases between. Methods used by the authors: It was from reference gene primer amplification that nucleated cell counts were estimated. Sequenced by immunoSEQ multiplex PCR; TCRdb stores in-frame clones only, minus some. V and J calls and clone size are as listed in that table; D and trimming were resolved from the DNA. The sample consists of just over 300,000 clones, 70% to 90% of them appearing once. Living in 24 US areas, the participants were between about 18 and 95 years of age. What was sequenced was PBMCs or T cells enriched from blood (not recorded which). This clonotype was obtained from a man aged 30-40 years who had recovered from COVID-19. This chain uses TRBV12-3 or TRBV12-4 with TRBJ2-4; no reliable D call. The CDR3 region has the DNA TGTGCCAGCAGTTTAGTTCCCCTAAACATTCAGTACTTC. Its translation: CASSLVPLNIQYF.